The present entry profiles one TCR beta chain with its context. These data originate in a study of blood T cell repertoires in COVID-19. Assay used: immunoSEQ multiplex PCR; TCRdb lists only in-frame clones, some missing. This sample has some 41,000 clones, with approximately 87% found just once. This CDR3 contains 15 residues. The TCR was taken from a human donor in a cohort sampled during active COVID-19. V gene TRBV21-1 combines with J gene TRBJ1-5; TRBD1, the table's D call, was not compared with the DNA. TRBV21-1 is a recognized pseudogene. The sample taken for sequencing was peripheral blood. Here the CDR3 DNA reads TGTGCCAGCAGCGCTCACAGGGCCCTATATCAGCCCCAGCATTTT. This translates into CASSAHRALYQPQHF.